The rows below give T cell receptor beta chains drawn from one sample of a study of OX40 agonist ivuxolimab in advanced cancers. Produced via immunoSEQ multiplex PCR; TCRdb's table is partial and in-frame only. The sample gives around 120,000 clones, 85% to 90% of which show up once; around 0.57% is in the top ten. The sample here was CD4+ or CD8+ T cells sorted from blood, taken in a trial of the OX40 agonist ivuxolimab. The receptors shown here come from an adult with an advanced solid tumor such as melanoma, head and neck, liver or kidney cancer. The CDR3 runs from the conserved cysteine through the conserved F or W. A D gene is named only where the DNA matches it firmly. Clone size is stated in some rows and not others, as once, few, many or a class when expanded.

V: TRBV18
D: -
J: TRBJ2-7
size: -
CDR3: CASSRGVGTYEQYF
DNA: TGTGCCAGCTCACGGGGGGTAGGTACCTACGAGCAGTACTTC

V: TRBV28
D: TRBD2
J: TRBJ2-3
size: -
CDR3: CASGGGYDETDTQYF
DNA: TGTGCTTCTGGCGGGGGGTACGATGAAACAGATACGCAGTATTTT

V: TRBV18
D: TRBD1
J: TRBJ1-2
size: -
CDR3: CASSREGANYGYTF
DNA: TGTGCCAGCTCACGGGAGGGGGCCAACTATGGCTACACCTTC

V: TRBV30
D: TRBD2
J: TRBJ2-7
size: -
CDR3: CAWSSGGPSYEQYF
DNA: TGTGCCTGGAGCTCGGGGGGGCCCTCCTACGAGCAGTACTTC

V: TRBV2
D: -
J: TRBJ2-7
size: -
CDR3: CASSESWAEGQYF
DNA: TGTGCCAGCAGTGAATCGTGGGCAGAGGGGCAGTACTTC

V: TRBV20-1
D: -
J: TRBJ2-1
size: once
CDR3: CSVWGGLQFF
DNA: TGCAGTGTTTGGGGTGGACTGCAGTTCTTC

V: TRBV6-5
D: -
J: TRBJ1-1
size: -
CDR3: CASLFGGVAFF
DNA: TGTGCCAGCCTCTTTGGGGGAGTGGCTTTCTTT

V: TRBV28
D: TRBD1
J: TRBJ1-2
size: -
CDR3: CASSLGGTGGLFNYGYTF
DNA: TGTGCCAGCAGTTTGGGCGGGACAGGGGGCCTCTTTAACTATGGCTACACCTTC

V: TRBV28
D: -
J: TRBJ2-1
size: -
CDR3: CASSRQLTYNEQFF
DNA: TGTGCCAGCAGTCGACAATTAACCTACAATGAGCAGTTCTTC

V: TRBV7-8
D: -
J: TRBJ2-2
size: -
CDR3: CASRLQGSGELFF
DNA: TGTGCCAGCAGACTACAGGGCTCCGGGGAGCTGTTTTTT

V: TRBV28
D: TRBD1
J: TRBJ1-3
size: -
CDR3: CASRTGQVGNTIYF
DNA: TGTGCCAGCAGGACTGGACAGGTTGGAAACACCATATATTTT

V: TRBV5-1
D: TRBD1
J: TRBJ1-1
size: -
CDR3: CASSIQGPANTEAFF
DNA: TGCGCCAGCAGTATACAGGGGCCTGCGAACACTGAAGCTTTCTTT

V: TRBV7-9
D: -
J: TRBJ2-3
size: -
CDR3: CASSMAGATDTQYF
DNA: TGTGCCAGCAGCATGGCAGGGGCCACAGATACGCAGTATTTT

V: TRBV7-2
D: -
J: TRBJ2-7
size: -
CDR3: CASSLPSFLGEQYF
DNA: TGTGCCAGCAGCCTCCCTTCGTTCCTAGGAGAGCAGTACTTC

V: TRBV19
D: -
J: TRBJ1-2
size: -
CDR3: CASSIGGFGGYTF
DNA: TGTGCCAGTAGTATAGGAGGGTTCGGTGGCTACACCTTC

V: TRBV6-5
D: -
J: TRBJ1-2
size: -
CDR3: CASSTGTWYGYTF
DNA: TGTGCCAGCAGTACAGGGACATGGTATGGCTACACCTTC

V: TRBV11-1
D: TRBD1
J: TRBJ1-2
size: -
CDR3: CASSLDQGARGYTF
DNA: TGTGCCAGCAGCTTAGATCAGGGGGCGCGGGGCTACACCTTC

V: TRBV2
D: TRBD1
J: TRBJ1-4
size: -
CDR3: CASSRDSGLNEKLFF
DNA: TGTGCCAGCAGCAGGGACAGCGGCCTGAATGAAAAACTGTTTTTT

V: TRBV7-2
D: TRBD1
J: TRBJ2-1
size: -
CDR3: CASSPNSGGAYNEQFF
DNA: TGTGCCAGCAGCCCTAACTCAGGGGGCGCGTACAATGAGCAGTTCTTC

V: TRBV5-5
D: -
J: TRBJ1-2
size: -
CDR3: CASSQDGSYGYTF
DNA: TGTGCCAGCAGCCAGGACGGCTCCTATGGCTACACCTTC

V: TRBV7-3
D: -
J: TRBJ2-1
size: -
CDR3: CASSLELYNEQFF
DNA: TGTGCCAGCAGCTTAGAACTCTACAATGAGCAGTTCTTC

V: TRBV4-3
D: -
J: TRBJ1-2
size: -
CDR3: CASSPRTGSGYTF
DNA: TGCGCCAGCAGCCCCAGGACTGGGAGTGGCTACACCTTC

V: TRBV2
D: TRBD1
J: TRBJ2-3
size: once
CDR3: CASSTRQGSTDTQYF
DNA: TGTGCCAGCAGTACGAGACAGGGAAGCACAGATACGCAGTATTTT

V: TRBV9
D: TRBD1
J: TRBJ2-3
size: -
CDR3: CASSVGGQGVDTQYF
DNA: TGTGCCAGCAGCGTAGGGGGACAGGGTGTGGATACGCAGTATTTT

V: TRBV6-1
D: TRBD1
J: TRBJ2-5
size: -
CDR3: CASSENRGRETQYF
DNA: TGTGCCAGCAGCGAAAACAGGGGGCGGGAGACCCAGTACTTC

V: TRBV7-6
D: -
J: TRBJ1-1
size: -
CDR3: CASSPVNLENTEAFF
DNA: TGTGCCAGCAGCCCCGTTAATCTAGAGAACACTGAAGCTTTCTTT

V: TRBV5-1
D: -
J: TRBJ1-6
size: -
CDR3: CASSRDMASYNSPLHF
DNA: TGCGCCAGCAGCCGGGATATGGCCTCTTATAATTCACCCCTCCACTTT

V: TRBV27
D: -
J: TRBJ2-3
size: once
CDR3: CASSFTVRGTDTQYF
DNA: TGTGCCAGCAGTTTTACGGTTCGGGGCACAGATACGCAGTATTTT

V: TRBV5-4
D: TRBD2
J: TRBJ2-3
size: -
CDR3: CASSLASGGTDTQYF
DNA: TGTGCCAGCAGCTTGGCTAGCGGGGGCACAGATACGCAGTATTTT

V: TRBV5-4
D: -
J: TRBJ1-1
size: -
CDR3: CASSGRGTEAFF
DNA: TGTGCCAGCAGCGGCCGAGGCACTGAAGCTTTCTTT

V: TRBV5-6
D: -
J: TRBJ1-5
size: -
CDR3: CASSLGGPSNQPQHF
DNA: TGTGCCAGCAGCTTGGGGGGGCCCAGCAATCAGCCCCAGCATTTT

V: TRBV5-4
D: -
J: TRBJ1-2
size: -
CDR3: CASSLEAYGYTF
DNA: TGTGCCAGCAGCTTGGAGGCCTATGGCTACACCTTC

V: TRBV12-5
D: -
J: TRBJ1-5
size: once
CDR3: CASGLSLLGKQRHQPQHF
DNA: TGTGCTAGTGGTTTGAGCTTACTGGGGAAACAGAGGCATCAGCCCCAGCATTTT

V: TRBV10-3
D: TRBD1
J: TRBJ2-1
size: -
CDR3: CAISVGQGNEQFF
DNA: TGTGCCATCAGTGTCGGACAGGGCAATGAGCAGTTCTTC

V: TRBV5-1
D: TRBD2
J: TRBJ2-5
size: -
CDR3: CASSTGTSDLYQETQYF
DNA: TGCGCCAGCAGCACCGGGACTAGCGATCTGTACCAAGAGACCCAGTACTTC

V: TRBV7-9
D: TRBD1
J: TRBJ2-1
size: -
CDR3: CASSSGQGIYNEQFF
DNA: TGTGCCAGCAGTTCGGGACAGGGGATCTACAATGAGCAGTTCTTC

V: TRBV7-2
D: -
J: TRBJ1-2
size: -
CDR3: CASSWGGLDYGYTF
DNA: TGTGCCAGCAGCTGGGGGGGGCTCGACTATGGCTACACCTTC

V: TRBV18
D: -
J: TRBJ2-4
size: -
CDR3: CASSRGTENIQYF
DNA: TGTGCCAGCTCACGGGGGACGGAGAACATTCAGTACTTC

V: TRBV25-1
D: TRBD1
J: TRBJ1-2
size: -
CDR3: CASTGQGYGYTF
DNA: TGTGCCAGCACTGGACAGGGGTATGGCTACACCTTC

V: TRBV19
D: -
J: TRBJ1-5
size: -
CDR3: CASSSSGGGNQPQHF
DNA: TGTGCCAGTAGTTCCTCCGGGGGCGGGAATCAGCCCCAGCATTTT

V: TRBV28
D: -
J: TRBJ2-7
size: -
CDR3: CASSFARTVYEQYF
DNA: TGTGCCAGCAGTTTCGCTAGGACAGTCTACGAGCAGTACTTC

V: TRBV11-2
D: TRBD1
J: TRBJ2-1
size: once
CDR3: CASSFQGAYNEQFF
DNA: TGTGCCAGCAGCTTCCAGGGGGCATACAATGAGCAGTTCTTC

V: TRBV27
D: -
J: TRBJ2-3
size: -
CDR3: CASSFVGTDTQYF
DNA: TGTGCCAGCAGTTTCGTAGGTACAGATACGCAGTATTTT

V: TRBV5-4
D: TRBD2
J: TRBJ2-2
size: -
CDR3: CASSLAGTSDTGELFF
DNA: TGTGCCAGCAGCTTGGCAGGGACTAGTGACACCGGGGAGCTGTTTTTT

V: TRBV6-4
D: -
J: TRBJ1-2
size: once
CDR3: CASSEGGDGYGYTF
DNA: TGTGCCAGCAGTGAAGGGGGGGATGGCTATGGCTACACCTTC

V: TRBV4-3
D: -
J: TRBJ1-6
size: -
CDR3: CASSQDFGGSPLHF
DNA: TGCGCCAGCAGCCAAGATTTCGGAGGATCACCCCTCCACTTT

V: TRBV30
D: -
J: TRBJ2-5
size: -
CDR3: CAWSVGETQYF
DNA: TGTGCCTGGAGTGTAGGTGAGACCCAGTACTTC

V: TRBV7-9
D: -
J: TRBJ1-3
size: -
CDR3: CASSSLSTGENTIYF
DNA: TGTGCCAGCAGCTCACTATCGACAGGAGAGAACACCATATATTTT

V: TRBV6-5
D: TRBD1
J: TRBJ1-2
size: -
CDR3: CASATGDGYGYTF
DNA: TGTGCCAGCGCCACAGGGGACGGCTATGGCTACACCTTC

V: TRBV7-2
D: TRBD1
J: TRBJ2-2
size: -
CDR3: CASSLGQGGVGELFF
DNA: TGTGCCAGCAGCTTGGGACAGGGGGGCGTCGGGGAGCTGTTTTTT

V: TRBV14
D: -
J: TRBJ1-2
size: -
CDR3: CASSNSPGIRYLGGYTF
DNA: TGTGCCAGCAGCAACTCTCCGGGGATCAGGTATCTGGGGGGCTACACCTTC

V: TRBV4-3
D: -
J: TRBJ1-5
size: -
CDR3: CASSQDPAVNQPQHF
DNA: TGCGCCAGCAGCCAAGATCCAGCAGTCAATCAGCCCCAGCATTTT

V: TRBV9
D: TRBD1
J: TRBJ1-1
size: -
CDR3: CASSVTGVTEAFF
DNA: TGTGCCAGCAGCGTGACAGGGGTAACTGAAGCTTTCTTT

V: TRBV7-2
D: TRBD1
J: TRBJ1-1
size: -
CDR3: CASSAQGGAEAFF
DNA: TGTGCCAGCAGCGCCCAGGGGGGCGCTGAAGCTTTCTTT

V: TRBV7-2
D: -
J: TRBJ1-3
size: once
CDR3: CASSSEIQVAGNTIYF
DNA: TGTGCCAGCAGCTCCGAAATACAGGTGGCTGGAAACACCATATATTTT